One sample yielded the 20 T cell receptor beta chains listed below, sequenced in a study of shared clonotypes between healthy human individuals. It was CD45RO-negative cells, positively selected for CCR7, that made up naive CD8 cells, with terminally differentiated effector memory CD45RA+ cells excluded. Clones were sequenced by immunoSEQ multiplex PCR, and TCRdb holds only the in-frame ones, with some missing. Altogether 800,000 or so clones are present, about 96% being singletons, with the ten largest covering less than 0.25%. The source material was naive CD8+ T cells sorted from blood. The receptors originated from a man aged 25-45 years in good health.

The gene calls are TRBV5-6 and TRBJ2-7, with TRBD1 as a possible D gene (6 bases). This CDR3 has 14 residues. The V and J ends lost 4 bases and 4 bases respectively, with 15 bases between them. Germline-derived CDR1 and CDR2 are SGHDT and YYEEEE. This CDR3 reads CASSLTTGLYEQYF. In DNA form, the CDR3 reads TGTGCCAGCAGCCTGACGACAGGCTTGTACGAGCAGTACTTC. Drawing the rest from reference TRBV5-6 and TRBJ2-7, the complete variable domain is DAGVTQSPTHLIKTRGQQVTLRCSPKSGHDTVSWYQQALGQGPQFIFQYYEEEERQRGNFPDRFSGHQFPNYSSELNVNALLLGDSALYLCASSLTTGLYEQYFGPGTRLTVT.

The chain recombines TRBV6-1 with TRBJ2-1, with D maybe TRBD2 (5 bases). The CDR3 loop spans 17 amino acids. Per the germline V gene, CDR1 is MNHNS and CDR2 is SASEGT. Trimming left V 1 base short and J 4 bases short, with 17 bases between. CDR3 sequence: CASSEVRGTVTYNEQFF. The CDR3 DNA sequence: TGTGCCAGCAGTGAAGTTCGGGGAACAGTTACTTACAATGAGCAGTTCTTC.

The chain has TRBV6-5 and TRBJ2-7, with 11 bases that match TRBD2. V shed 2 bases and J 3 bases; nucleotides not matched to a gene: 3. The CDR3 runs 15 residues. The germline V gene has CDR1 MNHEY and CDR2 SVGAGI. The CDR3 region is CASSYLTSGSYEQYF. The CDR3, as DNA: TGTGCCAGCAGTTACCTTACTAGCGGGAGCTACGAGCAGTACTTC.

V usage is TRBV7-9 and J usage is TRBJ1-2, with D possibly being TRBD1 (6 bases). V lost 5 bases and J lost 6, with 19 bases in between. The CDR3 is 15 residues long. Germline V lookup: CDR1 SEHNR, CDR2 FQNEAQ (reference sequence). The DNA of the CDR3 is TGTGCCAGCAGCCCTGGGGGGGGCATCAAAGATGGCTACACCTTC. It is translated as CASSPGGGIKDGYTF. Together with reference TRBV7-9 and TRBJ1-2, the CDR3 gives the full variable domain: DTGVSQNPRHKITKRGQNVTFRCDPISEHNRLYWYRQTLGQGPEFLTYFQNEAQLEKSRLLSDRFSAERPKGSFSTLEIQRTEQGDSAMYLCASSPGGGIKDGYTFGSGTRLTVV.

V gene TRBV12-5 combines with J gene TRBJ2-1; no firm D call. The germline V gene has CDR1 LGHNT and CDR2 FRNRAP. The CDR3 extends over 13 amino acids. Trimming removed 2 bases at V and 5 bases at J, with 7 bases between. The CDR3 region has the DNA TGTGCTAGTGGTTTGCCTGAGCACAATGAGCAGTTCTTC. Its translation: CASGLPEHNEQFF. Complete variable domain (other parts from reference TRBV12-5 and TRBJ2-1): DARVTQTPRHKVTEMGQEVTMRCQPILGHNTVFWYRQTMMQGLELLAYFRNRAPLDDSGMPKDRFSAEMPDATLATLKIQPSEPRDSAVYFCASGLPEHNEQFFGPGTRLTVL.

The chain combines TRBV5-6 with TRBJ2-7; the D is unclear. Germline-derived CDR1 and CDR2 are SGHDT and YYEEEE. The CDR3 extends over 13 amino acids. The V end lost 2 bases, the J end lost 6 bases, and 12 bases lay between the germline ends. The CDR3 sequence: CASSFAGFREQYF. The CDR3 DNA reads TGTGCCAGCAGCTTTGCAGGCTTTCGCGAGCAGTACTTC.

The rearrangement links TRBV6-6 to TRBJ2-3, with D possibly TRBD2 on 6 matching bases. The V gene lost 0 bases and the J gene lost 2 bases, with 12 bases spanning the gap. Germline V lookup: CDR1 MNHNY, CDR2 SVGAGI (reference sequence). This CDR3 is 16 amino acids long. This chain's CDR3 is CASSYSRLDLTDTQYF. Written as DNA, the CDR3 is TGTGCCAGCAGTTACTCAAGACTAGACCTCACAGATACGCAGTATTTT.

A single count supports this clone. This rearrangement joins TRBV6-1 to TRBJ2-1, with a tentative D call TRBD1 (6 bases). Per germline, CDR1 MNHNS and CDR2 SASEGT. This CDR3 has 15 amino acids. Trimming took off 6 bases at V and 5 bases at J, with 17 bases between the two ends. DNA for the CDR3: TGTGCCAGCAGCGAAACACAGGGCCCCAACAATGAGCAGTTCTTC. Amino acid sequence: CASSETQGPNNEQFF.

V is TRBV19 and J is TRBJ2-7; D is ambiguous. Germline CDR1 and CDR2: LNHDA and SQIVND (reference sequence). The CDR3 spans 13 residues. Trimming removed 3 bases from V and 0 bases from J, with 6 bases in between. This chain's CDR3 is CASSMVSSYEQYF. CDR3 nucleotide sequence: TGTGCCAGTAGTATGGTCAGCTCCTACGAGCAGTACTTC. Based on the CDR3 plus reference TRBV19 and TRBJ2-7, the full variable domain is DGGITQSPKYLFRKEGQNVTLSCEQNLNHDAMYWYRQDPGQGLRLIYYSQIVNDFQKGDIAEGYSVSREKKESFPLTVTSAQKNPTAFYLCASSMVSSYEQYFGPGTRLTVT.

V is TRBV27 and J is TRBJ2-1; 9 bases fit TRBD1. This CDR3 has 17 amino acids. The V gene's germline CDR1 is MNHEY and CDR2 SMNVEV (reference sequence). V trimming: 2 bases; J trimming: 10 bases; junction bases outside the gene matches: 15. The CDR3 DNA reads as TGTGCCAGCAGTTTACAAAGTTGGGGGACAGGGTTAAACGAGCAGTTCTTC. Its translation: CASSLQSWGTGLNEQFF.

The chain carries TRBV11-2 and TRBJ2-7; no clear D. Germline CDR1 SGHAT, CDR2 FQNNGV. This CDR3 contains 12 residues. V lost 5 bases, J lost 3 bases, and 8 bases lay in between. CDR3 coding DNA: TGTGCCAGCAGCCCGACCCTCTACGAGCAGTACTTC. It codes for CASSPTLYEQYF. Variable domain in full (rest from reference TRBV11-2 and TRBJ2-7): EAGVAQSPRYKIIEKRQSVAFWCNPISGHATLYWYQQILGQGPKLLIQFQNNGVVDDSQLPKDRFSAERLKGVDSTLKIQPAKLEDSAVYLCASSPTLYEQYFGPGTRLTVT.

The sample holds a few counts of this clone. This chain joins TRBV11-3 and TRBJ2-2; D is possibly TRBD1 (6 bases). Germline-derived CDR1 and CDR2 are SGHNT and YENEEA. V was shortened by 5 bases and J by 4 bases, with 11 bases between the two germline ends. The CDR3 covers 14 residues. The CDR3 region has the DNA TGTGCCAGCAGCCACAGGGATAGCACCGGGGAGCTGTTTTTT. Protein: CASSHRDSTGELFF.

The J gene is TRBJ2-7, the V gene TRBV27; D is unresolved. The germline CDR1 and CDR2 sequences are MNHEY and SMNVEV (reference sequence). The length of the CDR3 is 13 residues. V was cut by 5 bases and J by 3 bases, with 11 bases left in between. CDR3 residues: CASSPFKGYEQYF. The CDR3, as DNA: TGTGCCAGCAGTCCCTTTAAAGGCTACGAGCAGTACTTC.

V is TRBV6-6 and J is TRBJ2-7; 11 positions agree with TRBD2. CDR1 MNHNY and CDR2 SVGAGI come from the germline V gene (reference sequence). The CDR3 extends over 14 amino acids. The junction had 3 bases not matched to a gene; V was cut back by 6 bases and J by 2 bases. In DNA form, the CDR3 reads TGTGCCAGCAGCCTGACTAGCGGGACCTACGAGCAGTACTTC. As protein: CASSLTSGTYEQYF.

This sequence joins TRBV10-3 and TRBJ2-1, with TRBD1 matching over 7 bases. With 7 bases clipped from V and 2 bases from J, the junction kept 8 bases outside the gene matches. Germline V CDR1 and CDR2: ENHRY, SYGVKD. The CDR3 has 15 amino acids. The CDR3 loop reads CAITEAGGPYNEQFF. CDR3 DNA: TGTGCCATCACCGAAGCAGGGGGTCCCTACAATGAGCAGTTCTTC.

The chain recombines TRBV5-1 with TRBJ1-2, with D uncertain. The CDR3 totals 14 residues. Trimming cost V 2 bases and J 3 bases, with 11 bases left between them. Germline V gene data show CDR1 as SGHRS and CDR2 as YFSETQ. The CDR3 region has the DNA TGCGCCAGCAGCTTTTCCGGGGATGACTATGGCTACACCTTC. Residues: CASSFSGDDYGYTF.

V gene TRBV6-1 combines with J gene TRBJ2-1; 11 bases line up with TRBD2. V gave up 2 bases and J gave up 0 bases; unmatched junction bases: 3. CDR3 length: 17 residues. CDR1 and CDR2 (germline): MNHNS, SASEGT. CDR3 DNA sequence: TGTGCCAGCAGTGAACTAGCGGGAGGCGCCTCCTACAATGAGCAGTTCTTC. Translating gives CASSELAGGASYNEQFF.

The CDR3 is CASSLKAEWGHNEQFF. Here the CDR3 DNA reads TGTGCCAGCAGCTTAAAGGCGGAATGGGGGCACAATGAGCAGTTCTTC. V gene TRBV13 combines with J gene TRBJ2-1, with a possible D match to TRBD1 (6 bases). CDR1 is PRHDT, CDR2 FYEKMQ, per germline (reference sequence). CDR3 length: 16 residues. V was cut by 2 bases and J by 5 bases, with 16 bases left in between.

The chain combines TRBV13 with TRBJ2-1; 7 bases match TRBD1. Germline values: CDR1 PRHDT, CDR2 FYEKMQ (reference sequence). V was clipped by 4 bases and J by 0 bases; unmatched bases: 6. This CDR3 contains 16 residues. CDR3 DNA: TGTGCCAGCAGCTATGCCGGGACAGCCTCCTACAATGAGCAGTTCTTC. Protein sequence: CASSYAGTASYNEQFF.

This chain connects TRBV29-1 to TRBJ1-2; D remains unclear. Germline CDR1 is SQVTM and CDR2 is ANQGSEA. V was pared by 7 bases and J by 6 bases, with 12 bases between. The CDR3 extends over 11 amino acids. Written as DNA, the CDR3 is TGCAGCGCCCTATTTGGGAATGGCTACACCTTC. Translated, it gives CSALFGNGYTF.